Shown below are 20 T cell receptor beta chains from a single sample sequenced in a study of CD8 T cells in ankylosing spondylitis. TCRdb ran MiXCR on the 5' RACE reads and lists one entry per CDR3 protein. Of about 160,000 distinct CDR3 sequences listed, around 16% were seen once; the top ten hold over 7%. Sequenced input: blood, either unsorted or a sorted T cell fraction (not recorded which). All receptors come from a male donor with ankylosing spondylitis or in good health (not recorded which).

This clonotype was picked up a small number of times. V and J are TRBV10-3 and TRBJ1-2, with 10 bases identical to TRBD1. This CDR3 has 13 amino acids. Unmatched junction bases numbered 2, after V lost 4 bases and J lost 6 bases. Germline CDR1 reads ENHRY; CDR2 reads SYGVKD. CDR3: CAISGTGGDGYTF. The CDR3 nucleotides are TGTGCCATCAGTGGGACAGGGGGAGATGGCTACACCTTC.

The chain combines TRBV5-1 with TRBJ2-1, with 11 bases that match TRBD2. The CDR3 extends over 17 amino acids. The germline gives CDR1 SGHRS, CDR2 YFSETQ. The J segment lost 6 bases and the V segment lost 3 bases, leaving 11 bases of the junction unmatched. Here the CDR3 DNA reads TGCGCCAGCAGCTCCTCTATGCTAGCGGGAGGTACCAATGAGCAGTTCTTC. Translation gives CASSSSMLAGGTNEQFF.

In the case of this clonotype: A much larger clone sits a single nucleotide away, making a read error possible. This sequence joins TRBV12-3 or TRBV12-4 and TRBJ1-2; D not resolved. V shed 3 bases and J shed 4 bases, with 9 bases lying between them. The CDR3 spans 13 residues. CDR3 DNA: TGTGCCAGCAGTTTTGGCACCATCTATGGCTACACCTTC. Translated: CASSFGTIYGYTF.

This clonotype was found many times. The CDR3 region is CASMSGRHKEGPQHF. The CDR3, as DNA: TGTGCCAGCATGTCCGGACGGCACAAAGAGGGGCCCCAGCATTTT. The chain couples TRBV6-1 to TRBJ1-5; no clear D. The germline gives CDR1 MNHNS, CDR2 SASEGT. Trimming removed 7 bases from V and 9 bases from J, with 22 bases in between. This CDR3 region has 15 residues.

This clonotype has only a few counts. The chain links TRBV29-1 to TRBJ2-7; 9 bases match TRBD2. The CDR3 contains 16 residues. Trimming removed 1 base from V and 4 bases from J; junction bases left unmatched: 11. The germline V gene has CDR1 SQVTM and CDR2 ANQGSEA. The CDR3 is CSVEGRNSGSPYEQYF. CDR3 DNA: TGCAGCGTTGAAGGGCGGAATAGCGGGAGTCCGTACGAGCAGTACTTC.

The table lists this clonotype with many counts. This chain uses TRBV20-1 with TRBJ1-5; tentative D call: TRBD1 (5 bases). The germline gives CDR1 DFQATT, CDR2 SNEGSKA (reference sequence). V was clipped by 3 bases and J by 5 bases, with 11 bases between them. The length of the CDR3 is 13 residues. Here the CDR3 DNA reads TGCAGTGCTAGCGGGGGTGTAGATCAGCCCCAGCATTTT. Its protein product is CSASGGVDQPQHF.

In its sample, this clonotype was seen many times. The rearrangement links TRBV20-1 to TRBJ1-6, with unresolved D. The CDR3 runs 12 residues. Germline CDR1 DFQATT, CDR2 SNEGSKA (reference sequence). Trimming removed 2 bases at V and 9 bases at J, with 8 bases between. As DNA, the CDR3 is TGCAGTGCTAGAATCGGTAGTTCACCCCTCCACTTT. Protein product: CSARIGSSPLHF.

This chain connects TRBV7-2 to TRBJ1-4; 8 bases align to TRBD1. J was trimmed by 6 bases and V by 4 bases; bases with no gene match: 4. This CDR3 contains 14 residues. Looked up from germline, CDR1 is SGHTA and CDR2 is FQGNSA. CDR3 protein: CASSYPTGDEKLFF. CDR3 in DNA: TGTGCCAGCAGCTACCCGACAGGGGATGAAAAACTGTTTTTT.

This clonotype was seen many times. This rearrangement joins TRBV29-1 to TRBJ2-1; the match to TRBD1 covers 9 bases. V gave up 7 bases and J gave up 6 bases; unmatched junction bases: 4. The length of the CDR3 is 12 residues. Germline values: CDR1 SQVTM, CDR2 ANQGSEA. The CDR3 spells CSAGTGRNEQFF. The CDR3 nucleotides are TGCAGCGCAGGGACAGGGCGCAATGAGCAGTTCTTC.

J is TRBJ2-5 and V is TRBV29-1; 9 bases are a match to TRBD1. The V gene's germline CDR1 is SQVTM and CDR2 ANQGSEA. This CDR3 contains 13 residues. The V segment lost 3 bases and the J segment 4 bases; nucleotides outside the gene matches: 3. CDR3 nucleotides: TGCAGCGTTGAGCCGGACAGGGGAGAGACCCAGTACTTC. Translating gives CSVEPDRGETQYF.

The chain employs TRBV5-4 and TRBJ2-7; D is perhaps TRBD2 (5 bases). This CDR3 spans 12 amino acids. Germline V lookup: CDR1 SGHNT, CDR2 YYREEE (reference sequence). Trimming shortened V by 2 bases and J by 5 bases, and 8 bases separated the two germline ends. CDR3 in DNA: TGTGCCAGCAGCTTTATGCGGGACGAGCAGTACTTC. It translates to CASSFMRDEQYF.

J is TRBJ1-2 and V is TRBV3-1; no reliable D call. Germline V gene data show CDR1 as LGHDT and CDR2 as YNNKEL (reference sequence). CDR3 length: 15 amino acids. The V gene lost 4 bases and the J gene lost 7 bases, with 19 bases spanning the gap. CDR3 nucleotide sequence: TGTGCCAGCAGCCGAAGCGTCGCGGAAGAGAGTGGCTACACCTTC. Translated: CASSRSVAEESGYTF.

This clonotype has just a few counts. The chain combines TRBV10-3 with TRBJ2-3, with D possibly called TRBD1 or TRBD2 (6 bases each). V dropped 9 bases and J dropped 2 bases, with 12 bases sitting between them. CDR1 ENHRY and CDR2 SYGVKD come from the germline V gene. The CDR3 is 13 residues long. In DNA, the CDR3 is TGTGCCATTGGCGGGACAACCACAGATACGCAGTATTTT. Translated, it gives CAIGGTTTDTQYF.

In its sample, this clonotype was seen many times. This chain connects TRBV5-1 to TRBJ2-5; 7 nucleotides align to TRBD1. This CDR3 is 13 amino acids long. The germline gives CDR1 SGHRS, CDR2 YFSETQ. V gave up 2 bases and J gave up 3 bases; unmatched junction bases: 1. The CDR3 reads CASSFGQEETQYF. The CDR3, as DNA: TGCGCCAGCAGCTTCGGACAGGAAGAGACCCAGTACTTC.

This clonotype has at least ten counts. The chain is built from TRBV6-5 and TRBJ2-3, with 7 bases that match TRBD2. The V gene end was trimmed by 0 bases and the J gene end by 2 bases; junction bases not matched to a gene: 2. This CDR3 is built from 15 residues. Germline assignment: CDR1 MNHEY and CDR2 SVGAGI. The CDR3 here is CASSYSLAATDTQYF. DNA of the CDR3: TGTGCCAGCAGTTACTCCCTAGCGGCCACAGATACGCAGTATTTT.

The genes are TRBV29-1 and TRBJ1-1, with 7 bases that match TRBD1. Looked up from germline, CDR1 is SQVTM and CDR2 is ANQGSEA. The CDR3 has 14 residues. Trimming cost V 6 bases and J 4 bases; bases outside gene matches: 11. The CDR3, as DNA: TGCAGCGTAGGTACAGGGGCGATGGGCACTGAAGCTTTCTTT. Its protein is CSVGTGAMGTEAFF.

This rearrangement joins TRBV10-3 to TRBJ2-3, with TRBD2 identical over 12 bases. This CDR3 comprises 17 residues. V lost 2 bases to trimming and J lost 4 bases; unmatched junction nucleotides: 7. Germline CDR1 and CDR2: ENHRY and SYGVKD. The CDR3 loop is CAISERLAGGPADTQYF. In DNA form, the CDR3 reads TGTGCCATCAGTGAGCGGCTAGCGGGAGGGCCCGCAGATACGCAGTATTTT.

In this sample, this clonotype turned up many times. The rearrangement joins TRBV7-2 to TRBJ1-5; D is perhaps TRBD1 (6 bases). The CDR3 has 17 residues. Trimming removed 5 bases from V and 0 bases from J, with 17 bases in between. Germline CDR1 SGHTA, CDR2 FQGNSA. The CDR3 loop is CASSGEQGLYSNQPQHF. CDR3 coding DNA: TGTGCCAGCAGCGGAGAACAGGGCCTCTATAGCAATCAGCCCCAGCATTTT.

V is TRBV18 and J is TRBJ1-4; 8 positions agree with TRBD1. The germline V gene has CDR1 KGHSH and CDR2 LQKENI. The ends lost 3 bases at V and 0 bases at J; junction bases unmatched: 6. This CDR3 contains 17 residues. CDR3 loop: CASSPPSGGATNEKLFF. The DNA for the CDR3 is TGTGCCAGCTCACCCCCGTCAGGGGGCGCAACTAATGAAAAACTGTTTTTT.

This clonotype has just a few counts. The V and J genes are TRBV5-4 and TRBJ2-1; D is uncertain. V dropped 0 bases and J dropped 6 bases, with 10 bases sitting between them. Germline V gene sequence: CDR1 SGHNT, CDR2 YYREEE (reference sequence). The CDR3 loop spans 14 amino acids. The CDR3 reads CASSLDSATNEQFF. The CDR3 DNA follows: TGTGCCAGCAGCTTGGATTCTGCTACCAATGAGCAGTTCTTC.